Listed below are T cell receptor beta chains from one sample, sequenced in a study of blood T cells in healthy people across ages. TCRdb called the 5' RACE reads again in MiXCR, with one record for every CDR3 protein. This sample yields hundreds of thousands of distinct CDR3 sequences, of which roughly 41% are seen a single time; less than 25% belongs to the top ten. Source material: blood. The receptors shown here come from a woman aged 60-70 years in good health. The CDR3 runs from the conserved cysteine through the conserved F or W. A D gene is named only where the DNA matches it firmly. Where a row states a size, it is once, few, many or the class of an expanded clone; other rows omit it.

J gene,clone size,V gene,D gene,CDR3 DNA,CDR3 protein
TRBJ1-1,NA,TRBV7-9,NA,TGTGCCAGCAGCCCTAGAGGGATAGGGACAAGTCGCCACACTGAAGCTTTCTTT,CASSPRGIGTSRHTEAFF
TRBJ2-5,NA,TRBV20-1,TRBD2,TGCAGTACTAGTAACGGGCTAGCGGGCGAGACCCAGTACTTC,CSTSNGLAGETQYF
TRBJ2-7,many,TRBV6-5,TRBD1,TGTGCCAGCAGCGGACGGACAGGGAGGACCTACGAGCAGTACTTC,CASSGRTGRTYEQYF
TRBJ1-2,NA,TRBV29-1,NA,TGCAGCGTTGATAGCGGTGGCTACACCTTC,CSVDSGGYTF
TRBJ2-7,many,TRBV4-3,NA,TGCGCCAGCAGCCAAGAACACGGCTACGAGCAGTACTTC,CASSQEHGYEQYF
TRBJ1-2,NA,TRBV13,TRBD1,TGTGCCAGCAGTCTCCGGGACAGGGAAAACTATGGCTACACCTTC,CASSLRDRENYGYTF
TRBJ2-1,NA,TRBV9,TRBD1,TGTGCCAGCAGCGCCGAAGGGGGCTTACGGTACAATGAGCAGTTCTTC,CASSAEGGLRYNEQFF
TRBJ2-1,NA,TRBV11-2,TRBD2,TGTGCCAGCAGCCCCGGCGGGGGGACGATAGGCAATGAGCAGTTCTTC,CASSPGGGTIGNEQFF
TRBJ2-7,NA,TRBV20-1,TRBD2,TGCAGTGCTAGCATGACCGGGACTAGCGGTTACAATGAGCAGTACTTC,CSASMTGTSGYNEQYF
TRBJ2-5,NA,TRBV6-6,NA,TGTGCCAGTACCTTCCAATCAGGGGCCGAAAAGTACTTC,CASTFQSGAEKYF
TRBJ1-2,few,TRBV7-2,TRBD1,TGTGCCAGCAGCTTCCCGGCTACGGGACAGGGGGCATATGGCTACACCTTC,CASSFPATGQGAYGYTF
TRBJ1-1,few,TRBV20-1,TRBD1,TGCACCGGACAGGGGGCTTCGAACACTGAAGCTTTCTTT,CTGQGASNTEAFF
TRBJ1-2,NA,TRBV28,TRBD1,TGTGCCAGCAGTTCTACAGGGGAATTGGGCTATGGCTACACCTTC,CASSSTGELGYGYTF
TRBJ2-3,NA,TRBV20-1,NA,TGCAGTGCTAGCTTAATTATGGATACGCAGTATTTT,CSASLIMDTQYF
TRBJ2-3,few,TRBV9,NA,TGTGCCAGCAGCGTCGGGGATCAAAGCACAGATACGCAGTATTTT,CASSVGDQSTDTQYF
TRBJ2-3,few,TRBV3-1,TRBD2,TGTGCCAGCAGCCAATCCGGGACTATACTCACAGATACGCAGTATTTT,CASSQSGTILTDTQYF
TRBJ1-5,NA,TRBV20-1,NA,TGCAGTGCTCCGGACAGTATCAATCAGCCCCAGCATTTT,CSAPDSINQPQHF
TRBJ1-1,NA,TRBV13,TRBD1,TGTGCCAGCCGAGTTTATGGGCAGGGGGCGCATGATACTGAAGCTTTCTTT,CASRVYGQGAHDTEAFF
TRBJ2-3,many,TRBV12-3/TRBV12-4,TRBD2,TGTGCCAGCAGTTTTTACCTAGCGGGGGCCACAGATACGCAGTATTTT,CASSFYLAGATDTQYF
TRBJ1-4,many,TRBV29-1,NA,TGCAGCGTTGCGGGCGGAGGTGCAACTAATGAAAAACTGTTTTTT,CSVAGGGATNEKLFF